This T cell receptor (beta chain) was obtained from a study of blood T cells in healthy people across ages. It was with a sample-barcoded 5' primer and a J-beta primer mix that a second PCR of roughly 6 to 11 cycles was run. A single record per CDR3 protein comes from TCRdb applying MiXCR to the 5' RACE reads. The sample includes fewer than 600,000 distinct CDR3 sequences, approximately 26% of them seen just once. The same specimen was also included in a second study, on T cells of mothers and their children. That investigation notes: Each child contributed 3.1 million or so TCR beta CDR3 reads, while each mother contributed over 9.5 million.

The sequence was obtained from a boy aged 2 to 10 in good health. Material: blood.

The CDR3 sequence: CASSVGGGGYGYTF. The CDR3 nucleotides read TGTGCCAGCAGCGTAGGAGGGGGTGGCTATGGCTACACCTTC. V usage is TRBV9 and J usage is TRBJ1-2; a weak D match, TRBD1 (6 bases). The V gene lost 0 bases and the J gene lost 4 bases, with 10 bases spanning the gap. The CDR3 length is 14 residues. Per the germline V gene, CDR1 is SGDLS and CDR2 is YYNGEE.